Following are 8 T cell receptor beta chains from one sample sequenced in a study of cytomegalovirus exposure and HLA in healthy donors (dated by TCRdb to 2017 to 2019). Libraries were made using the immunoSEQ multiplex PCR assay. For the multiplex PCR, a mixture combining 60 forward primers for TCR Vbeta segments and 13 reverse primers for TCR Jbeta segments was used. In its TCRdb copy, this immuneACCESS table keeps in-frame sequences only and misses some clones. Where compared with another copy, unresolved V genes explain less than half of these, and the others have no known cause. The sample table lists over 70,000 clones, approximately 70% of them with a count of one. Jointly, the top ten make up roughly 9.8% of the sample. What was sequenced was PBMCs. The receptors here all came from a woman in her 50s in good health and CMV-seropositive.

In its sample, this clone was seen a few times. The chain couples TRBV19 to TRBJ1-1; D call uncertain. This CDR3 is 16 amino acids long. CDR1 is LNHDA, CDR2 SQIVND, per germline (reference sequence). The V and J ends lost 7 bases and 0 bases respectively, with 18 bases between them. The CDR3 bases are TGTGCCAGTACCTTGGACCAACTCGGGATGAACACTGAAGCTTTCTTT. It yields the protein CASTLDQLGMNTEAFF. The full variable domain, its missing parts supplied by reference TRBV19 and TRBJ1-1, is DGGITQSPKYLFRKEGQNVTLSCEQNLNHDAMYWYRQDPGQGLRLIYYSQIVNDFQKGDIAEGYSVSREKKESFPLTVTSAQKNPTAFYLCASTLDQLGMNTEAFFGQGTRLTVV.

The gene calls are TRBV28 and TRBJ1-4; the D gene is possibly TRBD1 (6 bases). The CDR3 runs 15 residues. V lost 3 bases, J lost 7 bases, and 15 bases lay in between. Germline V gene data show CDR1 as MDHEN and CDR2 as SYDVKM. CDR3 loop: CASSLPQARGEKLFF. CDR3 in DNA: TGTGCCAGCAGTTTGCCTCAAGCCAGGGGTGAAAAACTGTTTTTT.

The chain carries TRBV6-6 and TRBJ2-7; TRBD2 agrees at 13 bases. The CDR3 has 15 amino acids. Trimming at V came to 5 bases and at J to 4 bases, leaving 5 bases not matched to a gene. Germline V gives CDR1 MNHNY, CDR2 SVGAGI (reference sequence). The CDR3 DNA sequence: TGTGCCAGCAGTGTGGGACTAGCGGGGAGGTACGAGCAGTACTTC. Amino acids: CASSVGLAGRYEQYF.

The chain uses TRBV13 and TRBJ1-2; 7 positions agree with TRBD1. Germline V gene lookup returns CDR1 PRHDT and CDR2 FYEKMQ (reference sequence). The V and J ends lost 4 bases and 7 bases, in that order; junction bases with no gene match: 15. This CDR3 is built from 16 residues. In DNA form, the CDR3 reads TGTGCCAGCAGCTCTGATACCACAGGGGTATTCCGTGGCTACACCTTC. Protein: CASSSDTTGVFRGYTF.

The chain employs TRBV11-2 and TRBJ2-2; the match to TRBD2 covers 11 bases. Germline-derived CDR1 and CDR2 are SGHAT and FQNNGV. This CDR3 contains 16 residues. The J segment lost 4 bases and the V segment lost 5 bases, leaving 6 bases of the junction unmatched. CDR3 in DNA: TGTGCCAGCAGCCATACTAGCGGGAGAGTCACCGGGGAGCTGTTTTTT. The encoded protein is CASSHTSGRVTGELFF.

The J gene is TRBJ1-4, the V gene TRBV5-6; D not certain. This CDR3 spans 16 amino acids. V lost 1 base, J lost 4 bases, and 14 bases lay in between. Germline V gene lookup returns CDR1 SGHDT and CDR2 YYEEEE. CDR3 protein: CASSLMEGPFNEKLFF. The CDR3 nucleotides are TGTGCCAGCAGCTTGATGGAGGGTCCCTTTAATGAAAAACTGTTTTTT. Using reference TRBV5-6 and TRBJ1-4 for the parts outside the CDR3, the full variable domain is DAGVTQSPTHLIKTRGQQVTLRCSPKSGHDTVSWYQQALGQGPQFIFQYYEEEERQRGNFPDRFSGHQFPNYSSELNVNALLLGDSALYLCASSLMEGPFNEKLFFGSGTQLSVL.

This clone was found a few times. Other DNA sequences of this sample code for an identical CDR3. The chain combines TRBV7-2 with TRBJ2-3; D is possibly TRBD2 (6 bases). The length of the CDR3 is 14 residues. CDR1 SGHTA and CDR2 FQGNSA come from the germline V gene. Trimming took off 1 base at V and 4 bases at J, with 9 bases between the two ends. In DNA form, the CDR3 reads TGTGCCAGCAGCTTAGATACGGGAGCAGATACGCAGTATTTT. It encodes CASSLDTGADTQYF.

The J gene is TRBJ2-1, the V gene TRBV5-1, with 7 bases that match TRBD1. CDR1 and CDR2 (germline): SGHRS, YFSETQ. This CDR3 contains 13 residues. V was pared by 5 bases and J by 5 bases, with 4 bases of the junction left unmatched. The chain's CDR3 is CASRLTGDNEQFF. The CDR3 DNA follows: TGCGCCAGCAGACTCACAGGGGACAATGAGCAGTTCTTC.